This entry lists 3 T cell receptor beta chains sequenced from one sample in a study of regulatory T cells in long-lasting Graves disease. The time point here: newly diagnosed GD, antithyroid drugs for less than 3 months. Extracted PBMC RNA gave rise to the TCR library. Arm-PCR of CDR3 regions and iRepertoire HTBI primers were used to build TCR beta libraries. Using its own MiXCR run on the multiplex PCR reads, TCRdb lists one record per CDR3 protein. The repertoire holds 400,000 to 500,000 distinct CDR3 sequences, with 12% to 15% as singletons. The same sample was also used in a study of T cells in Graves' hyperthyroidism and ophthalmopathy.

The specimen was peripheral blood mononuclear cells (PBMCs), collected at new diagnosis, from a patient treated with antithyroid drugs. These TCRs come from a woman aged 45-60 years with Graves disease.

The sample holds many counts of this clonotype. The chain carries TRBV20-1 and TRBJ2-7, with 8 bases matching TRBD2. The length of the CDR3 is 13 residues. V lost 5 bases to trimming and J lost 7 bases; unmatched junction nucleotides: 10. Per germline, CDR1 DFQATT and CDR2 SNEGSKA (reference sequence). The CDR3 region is CSAPPSGSWEQYF. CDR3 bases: TGCAGTGCTCCCCCCAGCGGGAGTTGGGAGCAGTACTTC.

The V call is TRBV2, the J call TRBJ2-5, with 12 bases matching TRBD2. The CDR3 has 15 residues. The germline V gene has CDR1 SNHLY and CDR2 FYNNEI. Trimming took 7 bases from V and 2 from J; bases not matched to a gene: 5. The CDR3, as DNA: TGTGCCAGCATTAGGACTAGCGGGACTCAAGAGACCCAGTACTTC. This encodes CASIRTSGTQETQYF.

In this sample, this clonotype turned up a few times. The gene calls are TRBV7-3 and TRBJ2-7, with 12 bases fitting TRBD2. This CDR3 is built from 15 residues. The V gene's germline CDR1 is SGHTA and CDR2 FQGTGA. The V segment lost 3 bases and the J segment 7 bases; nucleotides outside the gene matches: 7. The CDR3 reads CASSFRLAGDNEQYF. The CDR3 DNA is TGTGCCAGCAGCTTCAGACTAGCGGGAGACAATGAGCAGTACTTC.